This record covers a single T cell receptor beta chain. These data belong to a study of blood T cell repertoires in COVID-19. Study summary: The analysed material was cDNA or gDNA that came from T cells, B-cell-depleted T cells, or PBMCs.

The protocol was immunoSEQ multiplex PCR, while the TCRdb copy is restricted to in-frame clones and leaves out a portion. The table has just over 300,000 clones, just over 85% seen once. Trimming removed 4 bases from V and 2 bases from J; junction bases left unmatched: 8. The CDR3 runs 16 residues. Germline CDR1 reads SGHRS; CDR2 reads YFSETQ. Sequencing was performed on PBMCs or T cells enriched from blood (not recorded which). This chain connects TRBV5-1 to TRBJ2-1, with 8 bases lining up with TRBD2. This TCR was recovered from a man aged 25 to 45 who had recovered from COVID-19. The CDR3 is CASSLGRGVPYNEQFF. The CDR3 DNA reads as TGCGCCAGCAGCCTAGGGCGGGGGGTCCCCTACAATGAGCAGTTCTTC.